Shown below are 10 T cell receptor beta chains from a single sample sequenced in a study of breast tumors, draining lymph nodes, adjacent tissues. TCRdb re-analysed the multiplex PCR reads in MiXCR, keeping a single row per CDR3 protein. The sample lists 200,000 to 300,000 distinct CDR3 sequences, around 31% occurring once. The lymph nodes were axillary draining lymph nodes from breast cancer patients. The sample comprised axillary lymph node tissue. The receptors here all came from a female donor with breast cancer. Some clones in this sample may be carry-over from other donors' samples.

This clonotype was detected many times. The J gene is TRBJ2-3, the V gene TRBV7-9; tentatively, D is TRBD2 (7 bases). Trimming took off 1 base at V and 2 bases at J, with 13 bases between the two ends. Germline V gene lookup returns CDR1 SEHNR and CDR2 FQNEAQ (reference sequence). This CDR3 is built from 16 residues. CDR3 residues: CASSLGGGGTTDTQYF. CDR3 DNA: TGTGCCAGCAGCTTAGGCGGGGGCGGAACCACAGATACGCAGTATTTT. Using reference TRBV7-9 and TRBJ2-3 for the parts outside the CDR3, the full variable domain is DTGVSQNPRHKITKRGQNVTFRCDPISEHNRLYWYRQTLGQGPEFLTYFQNEAQLEKSRLLSDRFSAERPKGSFSTLEIQRTEQGDSAMYLCASSLGGGGTTDTQYFGPGTRLTVL.

This clonotype was observed at least ten times. The chain links TRBV6-5 to TRBJ2-5; 13 bases line up with TRBD2. V dropped 2 bases and J dropped 3; count of bases not matched to a gene: 0. Germline values: CDR1 MNHEY, CDR2 SVGAGI. There are 15 residues in the CDR3. The CDR3 sequence is CASSYGTSGKETQYF. The CDR3 DNA sequence: TGTGCCAGCAGTTACGGGACTAGCGGGAAAGAGACCCAGTACTTC.

This clonotype was picked up many times. One end of the junction fails to match germline, which may point to a read error. V and J are TRBV10-3 and TRBJ2-5, with D perhaps matching TRBD2 (5 bases). CDR1 ENHRY and CDR2 SYGVKD come from the germline V gene. The CDR3 is made up of 14 amino acids. In DNA form, the CDR3 reads TGTGCCATCGGTGAAAAGGGAGTTCGAGAGACCCAGTACTTC. Protein sequence: CAIGEKGVRETQYF.

The chain joins TRBV10-1 to TRBJ2-1, with D tentatively TRBD2 (5 bases). The CDR3 totals 17 residues. V lost 1 base and J 10 bases, leaving 23 bases between the germline ends. From germline, CDR1 is WNHNN and CDR2 SYGVQD (reference sequence). This CDR3 reads CASSELGGSPSDVEQFF. CDR3 bases: TGCGCCAGCAGTGAGTTGGGCGGGTCTCCTAGTGATGTCGAGCAGTTCTTC.

The gene calls are TRBV29-1 and TRBJ1-4; possible D gene TRBD1, 5 bases. Trimming removed 2 bases at V and 5 bases at J, with 24 bases between. Per the germline V gene, CDR1 is SQVTM and CDR2 is ANQGSEA. CDR3 length equals 18 residues. The DNA of the CDR3 is TGCAGCGTTGAACCCCGGGTAGCGGGGAGGGGATACAATGAAAAACTGTTTTTT. The encoded protein is CSVEPRVAGRGYNEKLFF. Full variable domain (outside the CDR3, taken from reference TRBV29-1 and TRBJ1-4): SAVISQKPSRDICQRGTSLTIQCQVDSQVTMMFWYRQQPGQSLTLIATANQGSEATYESGFVIDKFPISRPNLTFSTLTVSNMSPEDSSIYLCSVEPRVAGRGYNEKLFFGSGTQLSVL.

This clonotype occurred many times. The CDR3 DNA is TGTGCCAGCAGTGGAAAGGGACAGGTGAATGAAAAACTGTTTTTT. Translated, it gives CASSGKGQVNEKLFF. The chain recombines TRBV2 with TRBJ1-4, with TRBD1 identical over 8 bases. Losses at the gene ends were 4 bases for V and 5 bases for J; bases not matched to a gene: 6. Germline V gene sequence: CDR1 SNHLY, CDR2 FYNNEI. There are 15 residues in the CDR3.

This chain links TRBV6-6 with TRBJ2-2; 12 bases are shared with TRBD2. The CDR3 has 18 residues. V shed 7 bases and J 6 bases; nucleotides not matched to a gene: 15. Germline CDR1 is MNHNY and CDR2 is SVGAGI (reference sequence). The DNA for the CDR3 is TGTGCCAGCACCCCCCCGGGTGGACTAGCGGGAAGTCCCGGGGAGCTGTTTTTT. Translation: CASTPPGGLAGSPGELFF.

V and J are TRBV18 and TRBJ2-1; D gene ambiguous. From germline, CDR1 is KGHSH and CDR2 LQKENI. V lost 1 base and J 8 bases, leaving 18 bases between the germline ends. This CDR3 comprises 16 residues. The chain's CDR3 is CASSPRATAFQDEQFF. CDR3 sequence (DNA): TGTGCCAGCTCACCACGGGCAACCGCGTTCCAGGATGAGCAGTTCTTC.

Many counts were recorded for this clonotype. The V and J genes are TRBV24-1 and TRBJ2-2; 7 bases agree with TRBD2. Germline V gene data show CDR1 as KGHDR and CDR2 as SFDVKD. This CDR3 is 13 amino acids long. V was clipped by 9 bases and J by 2 bases; unmatched bases: 2. CDR3 region: CATGRGNTGELFF. DNA of the CDR3: TGTGCCACCGGGAGGGGTAACACCGGGGAGCTGTTTTTT.

This clonotype was seen ten or more times. The chain couples TRBV20-1 to TRBJ1-5; TRBD1 agrees at 8 bases. The germline V gene has CDR1 DFQATT and CDR2 SNEGSKA (reference sequence). Trimming removed 0 bases from V and 4 bases from J; junction bases left unmatched: 8. The CDR3 runs to 16 residues. This CDR3 reads CSARDLRQGANQPQHF. The CDR3, as DNA: TGCAGTGCTAGAGATCTAAGGCAGGGGGCGAATCAGCCCCAGCATTTT.